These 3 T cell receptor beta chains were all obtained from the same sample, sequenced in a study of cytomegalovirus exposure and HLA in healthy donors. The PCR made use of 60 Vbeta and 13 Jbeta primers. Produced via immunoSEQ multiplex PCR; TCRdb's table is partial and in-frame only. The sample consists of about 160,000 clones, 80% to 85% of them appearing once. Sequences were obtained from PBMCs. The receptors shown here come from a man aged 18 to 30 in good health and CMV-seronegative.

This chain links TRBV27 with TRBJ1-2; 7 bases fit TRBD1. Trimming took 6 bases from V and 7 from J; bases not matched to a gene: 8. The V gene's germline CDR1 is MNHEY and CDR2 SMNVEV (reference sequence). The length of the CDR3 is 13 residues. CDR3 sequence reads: CASSSDRASGYTF. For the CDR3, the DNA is TGTGCCAGCAGCTCCGACAGGGCCTCTGGCTACACCTTC.

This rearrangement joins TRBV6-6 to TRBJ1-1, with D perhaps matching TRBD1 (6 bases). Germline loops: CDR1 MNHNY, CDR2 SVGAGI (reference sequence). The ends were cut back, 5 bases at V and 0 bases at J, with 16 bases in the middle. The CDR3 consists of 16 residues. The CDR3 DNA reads TGTGCCAGCAGTAAGCACCCGGGACAAATGAACACTGAAGCTTTCTTT. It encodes CASSKHPGQMNTEAFF.

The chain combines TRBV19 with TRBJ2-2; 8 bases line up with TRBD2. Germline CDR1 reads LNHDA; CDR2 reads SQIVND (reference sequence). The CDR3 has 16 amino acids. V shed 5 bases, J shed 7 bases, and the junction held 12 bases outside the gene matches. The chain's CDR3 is CASSPRGGPANGELFF. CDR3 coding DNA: TGTGCCAGTAGTCCCCGCGGGGGGCCCGCGAACGGGGAGCTGTTTTTT. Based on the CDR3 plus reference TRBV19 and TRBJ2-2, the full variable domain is DGGITQSPKYLFRKEGQNVTLSCEQNLNHDAMYWYRQDPGQGLRLIYYSQIVNDFQKGDIAEGYSVSREKKESFPLTVTSAQKNPTAFYLCASSPRGGPANGELFFGEGSRLTVL.